The 10 T cell receptor beta chains presented below share a single source sample, sequenced in a study of glioma-infiltrating T cells after dendritic cell vaccination. Assay used: immunoSEQ multiplex PCR; TCRdb lists only in-frame clones, some missing. The sample contains roughly 68,000 clones, 75% to 90% of which appear only once. This sample comprised blood, obtained before dendritic cell vaccination. These receptors all come from a human donor with glioblastoma.

This CDR3 is CASRNHYGSPANTGELFF. CDR3 nucleotide sequence: TGTGCCAGCAGGAACCATTACGGGTCTCCCGCGAACACCGGGGAGCTGTTTTTT. V gene TRBV5-4 combines with J gene TRBJ2-2; unclear D gene. CDR1 SGHNT and CDR2 YYREEE come from the germline V gene (reference sequence). This CDR3 region has 18 residues. V was cut by 5 bases and J by 0 bases, with 20 bases left in between.

The V gene is TRBV4-1, the J gene TRBJ1-2; 8 bases are a match to TRBD1. J gave up 6 bases and V 0 bases, and 3 bases lay outside the gene matches. Germline CDR1 is MGHRA and CDR2 is YSYEKL. The CDR3 has 14 residues. In DNA form, the CDR3 reads TGCGCCAGCAGCCAAGAGCAGGGGGCGGATGGCTACACCTTC. Translated: CASSQEQGADGYTF.

The DNA of the CDR3 is TGTGCCAGCAGTTTTGCTACGGGCTCCTATAATTCACCCCTCCACTTT. This sequence encodes CASSFATGSYNSPLHF. The rearrangement uses TRBV28 and TRBJ1-6; D call uncertain. Germline loops: CDR1 MDHEN, CDR2 SYDVKM. V lost 3 bases, J lost 0 bases, and 9 bases lay in between. The CDR3 loop spans 16 amino acids.

V and J are TRBV6-5 and TRBJ1-1; a possible D gene is TRBD1 (6 bases). This CDR3 has 16 amino acids. V was pared by 2 bases and J by 0 bases, with 13 bases between. Germline V gene lookup returns CDR1 MNHEY and CDR2 SVGAGI. The CDR3 is CASSYLGTLMNTEAFF. The CDR3 region has the DNA TGTGCCAGCAGTTACCTCGGGACACTCATGAACACTGAAGCTTTCTTT.

The chain combines TRBV15 with TRBJ2-3; D remains unclear. CDR1 is LNHNV and CDR2 is YYDKDF in the germline V gene (reference sequence). Trimming stripped 0 bases from V and 6 bases from J, with 7 bases between. CDR3 length: 13 amino acids. CDR3 amino acids: CATSRDLGDTQYF. The CDR3 DNA follows: TGTGCCACCAGCAGAGATCTTGGCGATACGCAGTATTTT.

The J gene is TRBJ1-5, the V gene TRBV11-3; D not certain. Germline V lookup: CDR1 SGHNT, CDR2 YENEEA. V was trimmed by 5 bases and J by 0 bases, leaving 23 bases between them. CDR3 size: 19 residues. CDR3: CASSPLYRSNPVSNQPQHF. Here the CDR3 DNA reads TGTGCCAGCAGCCCCCTATATCGATCGAACCCCGTTAGCAATCAGCCCCAGCATTTT.

The CDR3 here is CASGSGTGDYEQYF. CDR3 sequence (DNA): TGTGCCAGCGGATCCGGGACAGGGGACTACGAGCAGTACTTC. The chain has TRBV7-9 and TRBJ2-7, with 10 bases matching TRBD1. CDR1 SEHNR and CDR2 FQNEAQ come from the germline V gene (reference sequence). The CDR3 covers 14 residues. The V gene end was trimmed by 8 bases and the J gene end by 3 bases; junction bases not matched to a gene: 7.

CDR3 DNA sequence: TGTGCCAGCAGTGAAGGCCAGGGGGCGTCCTATAATTCACCCCTCCACTTT. Protein product: CASSEGQGASYNSPLHF. This chain connects TRBV6-1 to TRBJ1-6; 8 bases are shared with TRBD1. The CDR3 totals 17 residues. The V and J ends lost 1 base and 1 base, in that order; junction bases with no gene match: 3. Germline CDR1 MNHNS, CDR2 SASEGT.

This clone was picked up a small number of times. The chain uses TRBV4-1 and TRBJ2-1; 10 bases align to TRBD2. Trimming cost V 0 bases and J 7 bases; bases outside gene matches: 9. CDR1 and CDR2 from the germline V gene are MGHRA and YSYEKL. The CDR3 is 17 residues long. CDR3 region: CASSQDGSGGAGNEQFF. Written as DNA, the CDR3 is TGCGCCAGCAGCCAAGACGGAAGCGGGGGGGCCGGAAATGAGCAGTTCTTC.

V gene TRBV5-1 combines with J gene TRBJ2-3; D is undetermined. Germline-derived CDR1 and CDR2 are SGHRS and YFSETQ. The CDR3 is 14 residues long. V was pared by 2 bases and J by 1 base, with 8 bases between. This CDR3 reads CASSLDSRTDTQYF. CDR3 DNA sequence: TGCGCCAGCAGCTTAGACTCCCGCACAGATACGCAGTATTTT. Complete variable domain (other parts from reference TRBV5-1 and TRBJ2-3): KAGVTQTPRYLIKTRGQQVTLSCSPISGHRSVSWYQQTPGQGLQFLFEYFSETQRNKGNFPGRFSGRQFSNSRSEMNVSTLELGDSALYLCASSLDSRTDTQYFGPGTRLTVL.